A selection of T cell receptor beta chains follows, all from one sample in a study of cytomegalovirus exposure and HLA in healthy donors. Data came from immunoSEQ multiplex PCR; TCRdb stores just in-frame clones and leaves some out. This sample's table reports tens of thousands of clones. The specimen sequenced was PBMCs. These receptors all stem from a man aged 50 or older in good health and CMV-seropositive. CDR3s include the opening cysteine and the closing phenylalanine or tryptophan. The order of the fields is CDR3 length, D gene, J gene, V gene, CDR3 DNA, CDR3 protein. D genes are given only for firm matches.

15 | TRBD2 | TRBJ2-1 | TRBV19 | TGTGCCAGTAGTATAGGAGCGGGGGAATACAATGAGCAGTTCTTC | CASSIGAGEYNEQFF
17 | TRBD1 | TRBJ1-2 | TRBV18 | TGTGCCAGCTCACCATCCGGGACAGCAATTACTAACTATGGCTACACCTTC | CASSPSGTAITNYGYTF
18 | - | TRBJ2-6 | TRBV4-3 | TGCGCCAGCAGCCAAGATCTAACTGGGAGCTCTGGGGCCAACGTCCTGACTTTC | CASSQDLTGSSGANVLTF
16 | - | TRBJ2-7 | TRBV4-1 | TGCGCCAGCAGCCAAGATCGAAACAGTCAAGCCTACGAGCAGTACTTC | CASSQDRNSQAYEQYF
15 | - | TRBJ2-1 | TRBV6-5 | TGTGCCAGCAGCCAGGGAGGAACGTATTACAATGAGCAGTTCTTC | CASSQGGTYYNEQFF
14 | TRBD1 | TRBJ1-1 | TRBV7-2 | TGTGCCAGCAGCTTAGGACAGGGGGAACCTGAAGCTTTCTTT | CASSLGQGEPEAFF
13 | - | TRBJ1-1 | TRBV18 | TGTGCCAGCTCACCGACAGAGAACACTGAAGCTTTCTTT | CASSPTENTEAFF
15 | TRBD1 | TRBJ1-5 | TRBV6-6 | TGTGCCAGCAGTTACTGGCAGGGGGCGGGACAGCCCCAGCATTTT | CASSYWQGAGQPQHF
13 | - | TRBJ1-1 | TRBV2 | TGTGCCAGCAGCCGGTGGTTGGACACTGAAGCTTTCTTT | CASSRWLDTEAFF
15 | - | TRBJ2-3 | TRBV5-1 | TGCGCCAGCAGCTCCTTGAGTTCTGGCACAGATACGCAGTATTTT | CASSSLSSGTDTQYF
14 | - | TRBJ2-7 | TRBV18 | TGTGCCAGCTCACCATACCTCGGCGGCGACGAGCAGTACTTC | CASSPYLGGDEQYF
13 | - | TRBJ2-3 | TRBV29-1 | TGCAGCGTTGTAGGAGGGACTGTAGATACGCAGTATTTT | CSVVGGTVDTQYF
15 | TRBD1 | TRBJ2-7 | TRBV4-2 | TGTGCCAGCAGCCAAGATCTGTTGGGACAGGGCGAGCAGTACTTC | CASSQDLLGQGEQYF
13 | - | TRBJ1-1 | TRBV15 | TGTGCCACCAGTCCGCGTTCCTACACTGAAGCTTTCTTT | CATSPRSYTEAFF
13 | - | TRBJ1-2 | TRBV7-9 | TGTGCCAGCAGCCCCCCCGTGGGAGATGGCTACACCTTC | CASSPPVGDGYTF
13 | - | TRBJ1-1 | TRBV10-1 | TGCGCCAGCAGCGGACAGATGAACACTGAAGCTTTCTTT | CASSGQMNTEAFF